This TCR beta chain originates from a study of T-cell memory formation after mild COVID-19. Study as a whole: TCR clusters were mostly confined to one donor each.

Germline V lookup: CDR1 SGHKS, CDR2 YYEKEE (reference sequence). V gave up 3 bases and J gave up 6 bases, with 15 bases separating them. CDR3 length equals 14 residues. One entry per CDR3 protein results from TCRdb running MiXCR on the 5' RACE reads. The sample holds 150,000 to 200,000 distinct CDR3 sequences, 20% to 25% seen once. This clonotype has just a few counts. This TCR derives from an adult woman who had mild COVID-19 (a few samples of this study predate the infection). Cell type and time point are not known. The sample was PBMCs or a T cell subset sorted from them (not recorded which). The chain combines TRBV5-5 with TRBJ1-1; possibly TRBD1 for D (5 bases). CDR3 amino acids: CASSSRGEDAEAFF. The CDR3 coding sequence is TGTGCCAGCAGCTCGCGGGGGGAGGACGCTGAAGCTTTCTTT.